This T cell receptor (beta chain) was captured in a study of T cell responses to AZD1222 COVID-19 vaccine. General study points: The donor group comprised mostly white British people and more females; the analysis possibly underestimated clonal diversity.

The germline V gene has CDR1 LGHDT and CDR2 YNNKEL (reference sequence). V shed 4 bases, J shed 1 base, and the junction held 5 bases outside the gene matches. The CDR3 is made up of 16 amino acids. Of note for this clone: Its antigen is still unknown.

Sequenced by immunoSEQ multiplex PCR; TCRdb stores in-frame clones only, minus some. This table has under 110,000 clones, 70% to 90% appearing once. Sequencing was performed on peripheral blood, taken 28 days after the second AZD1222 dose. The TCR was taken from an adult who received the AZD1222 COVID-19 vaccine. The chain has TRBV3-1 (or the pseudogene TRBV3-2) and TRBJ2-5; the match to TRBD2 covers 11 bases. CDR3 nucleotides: TGTGCCAGCAGCCTACTTAGCGGGGGGGCCCAAGAGACCCAGTACTTC. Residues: CASSLLSGGAQETQYF.